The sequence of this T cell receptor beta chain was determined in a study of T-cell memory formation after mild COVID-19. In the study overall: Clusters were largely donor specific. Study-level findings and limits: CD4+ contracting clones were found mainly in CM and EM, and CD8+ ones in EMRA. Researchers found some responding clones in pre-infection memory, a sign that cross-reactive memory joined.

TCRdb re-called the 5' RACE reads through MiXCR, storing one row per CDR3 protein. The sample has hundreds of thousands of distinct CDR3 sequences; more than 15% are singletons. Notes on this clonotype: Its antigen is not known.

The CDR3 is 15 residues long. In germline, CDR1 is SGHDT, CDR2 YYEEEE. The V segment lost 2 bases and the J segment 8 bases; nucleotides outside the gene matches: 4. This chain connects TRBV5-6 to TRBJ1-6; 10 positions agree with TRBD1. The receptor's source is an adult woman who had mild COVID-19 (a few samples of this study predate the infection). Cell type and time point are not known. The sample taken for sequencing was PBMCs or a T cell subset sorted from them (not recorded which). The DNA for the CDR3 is TGTGCCAGCAGCTTTAGACAGGGGGCTCATTCACCCCTCCACTTT. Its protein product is CASSFRQGAHSPLHF.